This TCR beta chain was sequenced during a study of T cells in women clearing cervical HPV infection. Study-level background: Cases' blood sampling followed lesion detection by median approximately 150 days (90 to 200).

Comment on this clone: The read finishes 3 residues shy of the CDR3 end, and the germline J gene is used to complete it.

Assay: immunoSEQ multiplex PCR; the TCRdb copy retains only in-frame clones and omits some. This table holds tens of thousands of clones. CDR1 and CDR2 from the germline V gene are SNHLY and FYNNEI. This CDR3 is 13 amino acids long. The source of this sequence is a woman between 18 and 75 years old with a cervical HPV16 infection that either progressed to CIN3+ or cleared (not recorded which). Sequenced input: blood buffy coat. V usage is TRBV2 and J usage is TRBJ1-2, with D tentatively TRBD1 (5 bases). CDR3 DNA (partial): TGTGCCAGCAGTGAATACAGGCTCATCGGC. Amino acids: CASSEYRLIG. The entire CDR3 protein is CASSEYRLIGYTF.